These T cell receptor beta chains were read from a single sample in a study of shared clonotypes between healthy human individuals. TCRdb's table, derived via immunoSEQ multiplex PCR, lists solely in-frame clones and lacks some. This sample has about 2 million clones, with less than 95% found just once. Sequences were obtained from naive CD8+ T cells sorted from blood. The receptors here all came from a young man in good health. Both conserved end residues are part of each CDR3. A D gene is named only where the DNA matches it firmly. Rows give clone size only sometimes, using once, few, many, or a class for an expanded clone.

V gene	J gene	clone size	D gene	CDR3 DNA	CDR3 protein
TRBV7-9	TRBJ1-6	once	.	TGTGCCAGCAGCGGACCGTCCGGGGCCTATAATTCACCCCTCCACTTT	CASSGPSGAYNSPLHF
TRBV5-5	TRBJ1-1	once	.	TGTGCCAGCAGCTTGGAAGAGGAGCACACTGAAGCTTTCTTT	CASSLEEEHTEAFF
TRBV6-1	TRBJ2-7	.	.	TGTGCCAGCAGCCGGGATATAGGATACGAGCAGTACTTC	CASSRDIGYEQYF
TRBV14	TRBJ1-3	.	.	TGTGCCAGCAGCCCTTGGGGGACCTCCTCTGGAAACACCATATATTTT	CASSPWGTSSGNTIYF
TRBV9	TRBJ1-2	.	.	TGTGCCAGCAGGGCAGTAGGGGTGAGCTATGGCTACACCTTC	CASRAVGVSYGYTF
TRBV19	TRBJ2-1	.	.	TGTGCCAGTAGTTGGGACACCTACAATGAGCAGTTCTTC	CASSWDTYNEQFF
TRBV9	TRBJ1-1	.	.	TGTGCCAGCAGCCCTCCGGACACTGAAGCTTTCTTT	CASSPPDTEAFF
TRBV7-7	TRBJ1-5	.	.	TGTGCTAGCAGCTTGGAGCCGTCCGCGGGGAATCAGCCCCAGCATTTT	CASSLEPSAGNQPQHF
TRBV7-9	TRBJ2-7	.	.	TGTGCCAGCAGCTTAGCATCTGCGGGAAAGGGGGCTGGGGAGCAGTACTTC	CASSLASAGKGAGEQYF
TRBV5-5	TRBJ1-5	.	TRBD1	TGTGCCAGCAGCTTGTGGACAGGGGAGGGGCAGCCCCAGCATTTT	CASSLWTGEGQPQHF
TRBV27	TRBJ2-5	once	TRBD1	TGTGCCAGCAGTGCAGGGACAGAAGAGACCCAGTACTTC	CASSAGTEETQYF
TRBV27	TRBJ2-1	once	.	TGTGCCAGCAGTTTACCCCTGGGCGGCCGTGCATATGAGCAGTTCTTC	CASSLPLGGRAYEQFF
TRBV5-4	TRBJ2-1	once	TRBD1	TGTGCCAGCAGCGACTCGACAGGGAATGAGCAGTTCTTC	CASSDSTGNEQFF
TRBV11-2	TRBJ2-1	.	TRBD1	TGTGCCAGCAGCCCTGAGGGGGCGTACAATGAGCAGTTCTTC	CASSPEGAYNEQFF
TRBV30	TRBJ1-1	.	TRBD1	TGTGCCTGGAGTGTAGGGACAGGGAACACTGAAGCTTTCTTT	CAWSVGTGNTEAFF
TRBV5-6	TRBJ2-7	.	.	TGTGCCAGCAGCACCGGGACACCCTACGAGCAGTACTTC	CASSTGTPYEQYF
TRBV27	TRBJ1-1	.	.	TGTGCCAGCAGTTCCCCGCTTGGGGGTGGGAGCACTGAAGCTTTCTTT	CASSSPLGGGSTEAFF
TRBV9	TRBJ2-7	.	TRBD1	TGTGCCAGCAGCCCCACAGGGGCCCCCTCCTACGAGCAGTACTTC	CASSPTGAPSYEQYF
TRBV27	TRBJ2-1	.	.	TGTGCCAGCAGTTTAAGTCCTAGCAGTTACAATGAGCAGTTCTTC	CASSLSPSSYNEQFF
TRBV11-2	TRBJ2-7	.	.	TGTGCCAGCAGCGCCACCTCCTACGAGCAGTACTTC	CASSATSYEQYF
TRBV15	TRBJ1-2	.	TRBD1	TGTGCCACCAGCAGCCTACGACAGGGGGCCCGTCCTAACTATGGCTACACCTTC	CATSSLRQGARPNYGYTF
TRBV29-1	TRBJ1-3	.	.	TGCAGCGTTGCGGTACAGGGATCCGGAAACACCATATATTTT	CSVAVQGSGNTIYF
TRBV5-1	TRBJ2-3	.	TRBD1	TGCGCCAGCAGCATCACCCACCGGGACAGGTCGGCAGATACGCAGTATTTT	CASSITHRDRSADTQYF
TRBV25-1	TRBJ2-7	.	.	TGTGCCAGCAGTGAAATTGGGATAGCCTACGAGCAGTACTTC	CASSEIGIAYEQYF
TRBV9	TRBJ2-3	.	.	TGTGCCAGCAGCGCTCACAGTCCTAGCACAGATACGCAGTATTTT	CASSAHSPSTDTQYF
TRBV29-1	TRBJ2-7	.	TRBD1	TGCAGCGTTACCTTACGGGACAGGGGCGACGAGCAGTACTTC	CSVTLRDRGDEQYF
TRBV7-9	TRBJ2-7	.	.	TGTGCCAGCAGCTTAGTCGTCTACGAGCAGTACTTC	CASSLVVYEQYF
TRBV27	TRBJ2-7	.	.	TGTGCCAGCAGTTTATTAGAAACCCCCTACGAGCAGTACTTC	CASSLLETPYEQYF
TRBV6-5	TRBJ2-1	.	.	TGTGCCAGCAGTTACGCGGCGTTAAATGAGCAGTTCTTC	CASSYAALNEQFF
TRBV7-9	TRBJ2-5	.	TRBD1	TGTGCCAGCAGCTCCTTTCGACAGGGGGCAGGAGGAGAGACCCAGTACTTC	CASSSFRQGAGGETQYF
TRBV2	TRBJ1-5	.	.	TGTGCCAGCCTTCCTTCACAGGAGGGGAATCAGCCCCAGCATTTT	CASLPSQEGNQPQHF
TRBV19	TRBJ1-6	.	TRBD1	TGTGCCAGTAGTACACATCCCGGACAGGGCCGCAATTCACCCCTCCACTTT	CASSTHPGQGRNSPLHF
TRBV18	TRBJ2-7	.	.	TGTGCCAGCTCACCATCCCAGGCAGGATACCCTACATTGATAGTCTACGAGCAGTACTTC	CASSPSQAGYPTLIVYEQYF
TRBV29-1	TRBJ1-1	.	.	TGCAGCGTTAATGTGAACACTGAAGCTTTCTTT	CSVNVNTEAFF
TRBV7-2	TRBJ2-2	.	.	TGTGCCAGCAGCTTAGCGCTGGGGCCTAACGGGGAGCTGTTTTTT	CASSLALGPNGELFF
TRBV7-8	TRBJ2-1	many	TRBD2	TGTGCCAGCAGCCCGGGACTAGCGGGACCCGCCGTGGACAATGAGCAGTTCTTC	CASSPGLAGPAVDNEQFF
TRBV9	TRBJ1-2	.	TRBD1	TGTGCCAGCAGCGCATCTCGGGACAGGGATGACTATGGCTACACCTTC	CASSASRDRDDYGYTF